Listed here is a single T cell receptor beta chain. This sample is drawn from a study of control samples from healthy donors and cancer patients. Clones were read by immunoSEQ multiplex PCR, and TCRdb kept only the in-frame ones, dropping some. Among around 85,000 clones listed, roughly 91% were seen once. The CDR3 covers 14 residues. Germline trimming cut 0 bases from V and 8 bases from J; bases unmatched to any gene: 6. CDR1 and CDR2 (germline): SGHDT, YYEEEE. The material sequenced was blood. The clonotype comes from an older woman in good health. The V call is TRBV5-6, the J call TRBJ1-2; the match to TRBD1 covers 8 bases. This chain's CDR3 is CASSLGTGLRGYTF. CDR3 bases: TGTGCCAGCAGCTTGGGGACAGGGCTCCGCGGCTACACCTTC.